This T cell receptor beta chain originates from a study of T cell responses to AZD1222 COVID-19 vaccine. Profiling relied on immunoSEQ multiplex PCR, and the TCRdb table lists in-frame clones only, not all of them. The table records roughly 150,000 clones, 93% of them present only once. Whole-study findings and limits: Increases in Spike-specific TCR breadth and depth were seen after two AZD1222 doses. The span of vaccine-associated CD4 TCRs extended across spike, with dominance at 160-218 and 743-854.

Germline CDR1 is SGDLS and CDR2 is YYNGEE. After removal of 3 bases from V and 1 base from J, the junction contained 6 bases not matched to a gene. The CDR3 runs to 16 residues. With respect to this clone: Its specificity is not known.

J is TRBJ2-5 and V is TRBV9; 10 bases match TRBD2. The TCR was taken from an adult in good health. The sample in question was peripheral blood, obtained on day 0 of AZD1222 vaccination. In DNA, the CDR3 is TGTGCCAGCAGCGCCCAAGCGGGAGGGAGCCAAGAGACCCAGTACTTC. Its translation is CASSAQAGGSQETQYF.